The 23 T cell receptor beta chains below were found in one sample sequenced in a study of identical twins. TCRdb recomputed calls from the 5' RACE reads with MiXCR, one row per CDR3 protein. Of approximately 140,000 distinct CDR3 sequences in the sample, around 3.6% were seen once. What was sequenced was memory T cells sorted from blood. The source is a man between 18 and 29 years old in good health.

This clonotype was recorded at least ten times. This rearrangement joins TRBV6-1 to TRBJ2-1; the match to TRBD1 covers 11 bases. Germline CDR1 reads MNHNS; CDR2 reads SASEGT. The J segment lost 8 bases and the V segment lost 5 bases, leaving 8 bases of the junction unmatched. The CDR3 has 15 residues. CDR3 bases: TGTGCCAGCAGTCCAAGGACAGGGGGCTTCCATGAGCAGTTCTTC. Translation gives CASSPRTGGFHEQFF.

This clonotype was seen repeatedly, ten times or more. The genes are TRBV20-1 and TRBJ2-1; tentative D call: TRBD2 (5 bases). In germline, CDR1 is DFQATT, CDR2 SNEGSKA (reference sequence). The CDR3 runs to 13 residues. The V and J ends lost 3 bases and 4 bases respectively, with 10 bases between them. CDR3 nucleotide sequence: TGCAGTGCTAGCGGGATCTATTACAATGAGCAGTTCTTC. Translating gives CSASGIYYNEQFF.

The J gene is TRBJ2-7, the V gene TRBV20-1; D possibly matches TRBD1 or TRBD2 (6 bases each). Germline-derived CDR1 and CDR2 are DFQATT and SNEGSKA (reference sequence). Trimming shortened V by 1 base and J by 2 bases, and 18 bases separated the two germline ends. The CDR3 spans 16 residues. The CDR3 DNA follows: TGCAGTGCTAGAGCAAGTCGGGGGCACATTACCTACGAGCAGTACTTC. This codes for CSARASRGHITYEQYF.

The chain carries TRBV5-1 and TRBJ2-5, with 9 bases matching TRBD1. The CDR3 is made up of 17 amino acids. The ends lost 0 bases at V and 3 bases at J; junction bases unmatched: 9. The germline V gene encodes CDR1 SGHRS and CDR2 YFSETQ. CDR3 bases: TGCGCCAGCAGCTTGGCGGGACAGGGCCATGGCGAAGAGACCCAGTACTTC. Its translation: CASSLAGQGHGEETQYF. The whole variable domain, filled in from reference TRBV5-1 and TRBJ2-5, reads KAGVTQTPRYLIKTRGQQVTLSCSPISGHRSVSWYQQTPGQGLQFLFEYFSETQRNKGNFPGRFSGRQFSNSRSEMNVSTLELGDSALYLCASSLAGQGHGEETQYFGPGTRLLVL.

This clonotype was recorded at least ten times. The CDR3 loop reads CAWRDPPRETQYF. For the CDR3, the DNA is TGTGCCTGGAGGGACCCTCCACGGGAGACCCAGTACTTC. V and J are TRBV30 and TRBJ2-5; no definite D call. Germline loops: CDR1 GTSNPN, CDR2 SVGIG (reference sequence). V was shortened by 3 bases and J by 5 bases, with 13 bases between the two germline ends. The CDR3 has 13 amino acids.

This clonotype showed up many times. As DNA, the CDR3 is TGTGCCAGCAGCTTATCGTCCAGCGGGAGGACAGATACGCAGTATTTT. Protein sequence: CASSLSSSGRTDTQYF. The chain carries TRBV7-6 and TRBJ2-3; TRBD2 aligns across 9 bases. The V gene's germline CDR1 is SGHVS and CDR2 FNYEAQ. Trimming removed 2 bases from V and 3 bases from J; junction bases left unmatched: 6. This CDR3 is 16 amino acids long.

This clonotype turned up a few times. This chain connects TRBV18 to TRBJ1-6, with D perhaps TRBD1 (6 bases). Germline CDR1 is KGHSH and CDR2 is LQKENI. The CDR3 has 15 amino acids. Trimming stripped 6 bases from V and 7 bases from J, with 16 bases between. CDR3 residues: CASSAGQRRNSPLHF. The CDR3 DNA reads TGTGCCAGCTCCGCGGGACAACGTCGGAATTCACCCCTCCACTTT.

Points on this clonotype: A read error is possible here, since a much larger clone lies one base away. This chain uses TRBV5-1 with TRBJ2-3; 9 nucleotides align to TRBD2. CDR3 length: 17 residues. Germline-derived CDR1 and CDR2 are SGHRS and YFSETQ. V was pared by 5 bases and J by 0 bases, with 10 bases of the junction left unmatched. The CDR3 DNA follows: TGCGCCAGCAGTACGGGGAGCGGGAGGATTAGCACAGATACGCAGTATTTT. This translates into CASSTGSGRISTDTQYF.

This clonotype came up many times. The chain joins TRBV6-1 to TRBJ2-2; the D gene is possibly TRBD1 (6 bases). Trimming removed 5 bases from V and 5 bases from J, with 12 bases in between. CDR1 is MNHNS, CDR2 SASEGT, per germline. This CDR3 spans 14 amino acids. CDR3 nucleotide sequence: TGTGCCAGCAGTAGTCAGGGGAAGACCGGGGAGCTGTTTTTT. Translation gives CASSSQGKTGELFF.

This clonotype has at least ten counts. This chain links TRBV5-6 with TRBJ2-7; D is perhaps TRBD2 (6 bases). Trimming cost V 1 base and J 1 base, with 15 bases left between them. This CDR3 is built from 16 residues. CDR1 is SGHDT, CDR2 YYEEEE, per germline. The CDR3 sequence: CASSLLSGRGSYEQYF. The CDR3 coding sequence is TGTGCCAGCAGCTTGTTATCTGGGCGGGGTTCCTACGAGCAGTACTTC.

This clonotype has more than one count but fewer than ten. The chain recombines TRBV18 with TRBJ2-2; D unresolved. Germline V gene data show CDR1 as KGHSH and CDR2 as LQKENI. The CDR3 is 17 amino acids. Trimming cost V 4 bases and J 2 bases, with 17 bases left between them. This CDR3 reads CASSLQISSLNTGELFF. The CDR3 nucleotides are TGTGCCAGCTCACTACAGATCTCGTCCCTAAACACCGGGGAGCTGTTTTTT.

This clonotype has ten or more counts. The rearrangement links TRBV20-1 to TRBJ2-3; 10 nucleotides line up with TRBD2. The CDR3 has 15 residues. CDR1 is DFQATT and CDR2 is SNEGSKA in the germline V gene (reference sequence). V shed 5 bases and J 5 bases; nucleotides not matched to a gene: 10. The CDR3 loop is CSARGPSGSLDTQYF. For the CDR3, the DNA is TGCAGTGCTCGGGGACCTAGCGGGAGCCTAGATACGCAGTATTTT.

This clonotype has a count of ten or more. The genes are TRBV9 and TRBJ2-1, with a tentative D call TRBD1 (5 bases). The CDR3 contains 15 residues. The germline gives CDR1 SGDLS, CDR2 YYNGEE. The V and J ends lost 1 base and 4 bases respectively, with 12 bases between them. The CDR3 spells CASSVTTGSYNEQFF. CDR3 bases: TGTGCCAGCAGCGTAACAACAGGTTCATACAATGAGCAGTTCTTC.

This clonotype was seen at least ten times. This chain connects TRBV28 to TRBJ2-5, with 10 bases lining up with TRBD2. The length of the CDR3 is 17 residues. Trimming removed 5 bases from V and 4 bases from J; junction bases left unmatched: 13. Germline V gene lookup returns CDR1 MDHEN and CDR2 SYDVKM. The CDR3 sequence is CASSRLVLAGDGETQYF. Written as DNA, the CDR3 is TGTGCCAGCAGTCGTCTTGTGCTAGCGGGAGACGGAGAGACCCAGTACTTC.

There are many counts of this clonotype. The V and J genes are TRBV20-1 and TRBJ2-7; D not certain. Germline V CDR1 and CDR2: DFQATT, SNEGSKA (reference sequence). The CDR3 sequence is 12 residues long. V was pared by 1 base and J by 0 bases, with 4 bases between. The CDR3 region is CSARAPSYEQYF. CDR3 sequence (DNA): TGCAGTGCTAGAGCACCCTCCTACGAGCAGTACTTC.

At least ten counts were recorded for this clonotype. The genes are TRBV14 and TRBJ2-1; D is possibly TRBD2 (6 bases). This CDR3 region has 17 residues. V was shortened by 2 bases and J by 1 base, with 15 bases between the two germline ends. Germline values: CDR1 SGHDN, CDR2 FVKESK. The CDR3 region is CASSQLGGSRSYNEQFF. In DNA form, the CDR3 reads TGTGCCAGCAGCCAATTGGGGGGAAGTAGATCCTACAATGAGCAGTTCTTC.

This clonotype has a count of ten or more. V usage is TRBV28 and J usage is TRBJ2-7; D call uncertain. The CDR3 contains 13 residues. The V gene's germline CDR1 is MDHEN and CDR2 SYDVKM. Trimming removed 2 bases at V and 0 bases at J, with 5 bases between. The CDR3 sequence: CASSLDTSYEQYF. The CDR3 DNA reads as TGTGCCAGCAGTTTAGACACCTCCTACGAGCAGTACTTC.

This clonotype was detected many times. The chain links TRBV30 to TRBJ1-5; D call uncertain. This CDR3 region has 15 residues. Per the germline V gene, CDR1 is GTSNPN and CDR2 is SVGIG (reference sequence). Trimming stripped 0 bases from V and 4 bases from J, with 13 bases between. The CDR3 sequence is CAWSVVPRGNQPQHF. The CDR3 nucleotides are TGTGCCTGGAGTGTTGTACCTCGCGGGAATCAGCCCCAGCATTTT.

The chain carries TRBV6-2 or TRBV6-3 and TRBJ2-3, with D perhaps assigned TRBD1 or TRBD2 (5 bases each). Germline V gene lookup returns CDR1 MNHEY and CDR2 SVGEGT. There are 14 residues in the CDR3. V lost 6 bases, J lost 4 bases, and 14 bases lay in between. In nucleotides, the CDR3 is TGTGCCAGCAGCCATGGAGAGGGGTCAGATACGCAGTATTTT. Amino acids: CASSHGEGSDTQYF.

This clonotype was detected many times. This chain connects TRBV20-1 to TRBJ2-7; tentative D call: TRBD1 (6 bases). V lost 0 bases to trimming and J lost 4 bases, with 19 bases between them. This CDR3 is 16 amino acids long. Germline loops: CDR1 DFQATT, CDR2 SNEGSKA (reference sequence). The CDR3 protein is CSARDMPPDRLYEQYF. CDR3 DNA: TGCAGTGCTAGAGATATGCCCCCCGACAGGCTTTACGAGCAGTACTTC.

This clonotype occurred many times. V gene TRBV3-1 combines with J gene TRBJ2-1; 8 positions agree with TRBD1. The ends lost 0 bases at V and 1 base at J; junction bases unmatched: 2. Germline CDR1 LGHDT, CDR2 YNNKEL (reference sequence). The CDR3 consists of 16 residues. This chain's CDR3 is CASSQDGQGSYNEQFF. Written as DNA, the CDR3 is TGTGCCAGCAGCCAAGACGGACAGGGTTCCTACAATGAGCAGTTCTTC.

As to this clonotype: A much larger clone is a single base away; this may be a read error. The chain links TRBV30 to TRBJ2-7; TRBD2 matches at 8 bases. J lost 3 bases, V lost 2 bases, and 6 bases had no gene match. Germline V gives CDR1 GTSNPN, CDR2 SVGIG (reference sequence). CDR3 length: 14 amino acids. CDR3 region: CAWSKGLDLYEQYF. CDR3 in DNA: TGTGCCTGGAGTAAGGGACTAGACCTCTACGAGCAGTACTTC.

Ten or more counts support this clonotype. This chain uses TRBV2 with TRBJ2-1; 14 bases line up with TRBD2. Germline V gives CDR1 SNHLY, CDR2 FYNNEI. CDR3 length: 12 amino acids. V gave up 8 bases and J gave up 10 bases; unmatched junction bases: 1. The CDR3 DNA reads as TGTGCCAGCGGGACTAGCGGGAGAGAGCAGTTCTTC. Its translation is CASGTSGREQFF.